One and the same sample provided the 21 T cell receptor beta chains below, sequenced in a study of CD8 T cells in ankylosing spondylitis. In TCRdb, the 5' RACE reads were re-called with MiXCR into one record per CDR3 protein. The table records about 130,000 distinct CDR3 sequences, about 6.4% of them present only once. Specimen: blood, either unsorted or a sorted T cell fraction (not recorded which). All receptors derive from a male donor with ankylosing spondylitis or in good health (not recorded which).

In this sample, this clonotype turned up many times. The gene calls are TRBV29-1 and TRBJ2-2, with TRBD1 matching 7 bases. J was trimmed by 0 bases and V by 8 bases; bases with no gene match: 21. CDR1 is SQVTM, CDR2 ANQGSEA, per germline. The CDR3 extends over 19 amino acids. CDR3 in amino acids: CSLNTGVTTLPANTGELFF. The DNA for the CDR3 is TGCAGCCTGAACACAGGGGTGACTACTCTACCCGCGAACACCGGGGAGCTGTTTTTT.

DNA of the CDR3: TGTGCCAGCGGGGTCCTAGCGGGAGTTGAAGATACGCAGTATTTT. It yields the protein CASGVLAGVEDTQYF. The J gene is TRBJ2-3, the V gene TRBV6-2 or TRBV6-3; 10 bases line up with TRBD2. Germline CDR1 reads MNHEY; CDR2 reads SVGEGT. The V and J ends lost 8 bases and 5 bases, in that order; junction bases with no gene match: 10. There are 15 residues in the CDR3.

V usage is TRBV15 and J usage is TRBJ2-1; possible D gene TRBD1, 6 bases. Germline CDR1 reads LNHNV; CDR2 reads YYDKDF (reference sequence). V was trimmed by 0 bases and J by 8 bases, leaving 23 bases between them. There are 18 residues in the CDR3. The CDR3 region has the DNA TGTGCCACCAGCAGAGATTTCGTCAATAGATCAGGGGCTGATGAGCAGTTCTTC. The encoded protein is CATSRDFVNRSGADEQFF.

This clonotype was seen many times. The rearrangement joins TRBV7-3 to TRBJ2-1; D is possibly TRBD1 or TRBD2 (5 bases each). With 5 bases removed from V and 0 bases from J, the gap between germline ends came to 17 bases. CDR1 and CDR2 (germline): SGHTA, FQGTGA. The CDR3 is made up of 17 amino acids. The DNA for the CDR3 is TGTGCCAGCAGCCCTAGAGAGGGACCCGTCTCCTACAATGAGCAGTTCTTC. It specifies CASSPREGPVSYNEQFF.

This clonotype was observed many times. The CDR3 nucleotides are TGCGCCAGCAGACAGGGGGCCTCCTACGAGCAGTACTTC. Its protein product is CASRQGASYEQYF. V usage is TRBV5-1 and J usage is TRBJ2-7, with 9 bases that match TRBD1. This CDR3 region has 13 residues. Per the germline V gene, CDR1 is SGHRS and CDR2 is YFSETQ. J lost 0 bases, V lost 5 bases, and 0 bases had no gene match.

The V and J genes are TRBV19 and TRBJ2-7; D not resolved. The CDR3 spans 12 residues. V lost 6 bases and J 2 bases, leaving 8 bases between the germline ends. Germline V CDR1 and CDR2: LNHDA, SQIVND (reference sequence). CDR3 in amino acids: CASRDEAYEQYF. CDR3 bases: TGTGCCAGTAGGGACGAGGCCTACGAGCAGTACTTC.

This clonotype was seen ten or more times. The V gene is TRBV12-3 or TRBV12-4, the J gene TRBJ1-2; D is uncertain. V was trimmed by 8 bases and J by 1 base, leaving 5 bases between them. This CDR3 contains 11 residues. In DNA form, the CDR3 reads TGTGCCAGCGAATTTAACTATGGCTACACCTTC. It codes for CASEFNYGYTF.

This clonotype has a count of ten or more. V usage is TRBV5-1 and J usage is TRBJ2-7; D unresolved. The germline V gene encodes CDR1 SGHRS and CDR2 YFSETQ. V dropped 7 bases and J dropped 2 bases, with 13 bases sitting between them. The CDR3 spans 13 residues. The CDR3 bases are TGCGCCAGCCGGTACCGGCAGCCCTACGAGCAGTACTTC. Amino acid sequence: CASRYRQPYEQYF.

This clonotype has a count of ten or more. J is TRBJ2-1 and V is TRBV15, with D possibly matching TRBD2 (5 bases). The CDR3 is 15 amino acids. With 0 bases removed from V and 4 bases from J, the gap between germline ends came to 10 bases. From germline, CDR1 is LNHNV and CDR2 YYDKDF (reference sequence). Here the CDR3 DNA reads TGTGCCACCAGCAGAGATATGGGGAGATACAATGAGCAGTTCTTC. Amino acid sequence: CATSRDMGRYNEQFF. The whole variable domain, remainder taken from reference TRBV15 and TRBJ2-1, is DAMVIQNPRYQVTQFGKPVTLSCSQTLNHNVMYWYQQKSSQAPKLLFHYYDKDFNNEADTPDNFQSRRPNTSFCFLDIRSPGLGDTAMYLCATSRDMGRYNEQFFGPGTRLTVL.

This clonotype was counted many times. Here the CDR3 DNA reads TGTGCCAGCAGCTCGCAGGGGTCCAGCTCCTACGAGCAGTACTTC. Translation gives CASSSQGSSSYEQYF. V is TRBV11-1 and J is TRBJ2-7, with D possibly being TRBD1 (6 bases). From germline, CDR1 is SGHAT and CDR2 FQDESV (reference sequence). The CDR3 is 15 residues long. V shed 4 bases and J shed 0 bases, with 13 bases lying between them.

This clonotype has ten or more counts. The J gene is TRBJ1-4, the V gene TRBV6-5; 10 bases are shared with TRBD1. From germline, CDR1 is MNHEY and CDR2 SVGAGI. The CDR3 runs 19 residues. V gave up 0 bases and J gave up 4 bases; unmatched junction bases: 11. The CDR3 loop is CASSYSRGTGEVDNEKLFF. The CDR3 DNA reads as TGTGCCAGCAGTTACTCGAGAGGGACAGGGGAGGTGGATAATGAAAAACTGTTTTTT.

This clonotype was observed many times. The gene calls are TRBV5-1 and TRBJ2-1, with D perhaps TRBD1 or TRBD2 (6 bases each). The CDR3 length is 16 residues. Germline assignment: CDR1 SGHRS and CDR2 YFSETQ. The V end lost 0 bases, the J end lost 1 base, and 11 bases lay between the germline ends. In DNA form, the CDR3 reads TGCGCCAGCAGCTTGGCCAGGGGACTTTCCTACAATGAGCAGTTCTTC. It translates to CASSLARGLSYNEQFF.

This clonotype occurred many times. The chain uses TRBV28 and TRBJ2-1; perhaps TRBD2 as D (6 bases). The V gene's germline CDR1 is MDHEN and CDR2 SYDVKM. V was clipped by 6 bases and J by 6 bases, with 12 bases between them. CDR3 size: 13 residues. The chain's CDR3 is CASSPDYRNEQFF. The CDR3 coding sequence is TGTGCCAGCAGCCCGGACTACCGCAATGAGCAGTTCTTC.

In its sample, this clonotype was seen many times. The gene calls are TRBV28 and TRBJ1-5; no definite D call. The germline V and J ends were trimmed by 6 bases and 2 bases, with 8 bases remaining between them. The CDR3 runs 13 residues. Germline-derived CDR1 and CDR2 are MDHEN and SYDVKM. For the CDR3, the DNA is TGTGCCAGCAGCGACATGGGCAATCAGCCCCAGCATTTT. Encoded protein: CASSDMGNQPQHF.

Many counts were recorded for this clonotype. The chain combines TRBV7-9 with TRBJ2-3; D remains ambiguous. V was shortened by 6 bases and J by 7 bases, with 14 bases between the two germline ends. The germline CDR1 and CDR2 sequences are SEHNR and FQNEAQ (reference sequence). The CDR3 is 13 residues long. The DNA of the CDR3 is TGTGCCAGCAGTCCTAAAGGACGGCATACGCAGTATTTT. It yields the protein CASSPKGRHTQYF. The full variable domain, with the rest looked up from reference TRBV7-9 and TRBJ2-3, is DTGVSQNPRHKITKRGQNVTFRCDPISEHNRLYWYRQTLGQGPEFLTYFQNEAQLEKSRLLSDRFSAERPKGSFSTLEIQRTEQGDSAMYLCASSPKGRHTQYFGPGTRLTVL.

The chain combines TRBV7-2 with TRBJ1-4; D might be TRBD1 (5 bases). The ends were cut back, 6 bases at V and 4 bases at J, with 18 bases in the middle. The CDR3 contains 16 residues. CDR1 and CDR2 from the germline V gene are SGHTA and FQGNSA. CDR3 sequence: CASSYRGLGDNEKLFF. Here the CDR3 DNA reads TGTGCCAGCAGTTACCGGGGCCTTGGAGATAATGAAAAACTGTTTTTT.

This clonotype was counted many times. This chain connects TRBV25-1 to TRBJ2-1; 11 bases are a match to TRBD2. This CDR3 has 16 amino acids. Germline loops: CDR1 MGHDK, CDR2 SYGVNS. V lost 4 bases to trimming and J lost 7 bases; unmatched junction nucleotides: 9. The CDR3 DNA sequence: TGTGCCAGCAGTGCTCTGACTAGCGGGACCCGTAATGAGCAGTTCTTC. Its translation: CASSALTSGTRNEQFF.

This clonotype appeared once. The chain uses TRBV28 and TRBJ2-5; D may correspond to TRBD1 or TRBD2 (5 bases each). Trimming took 1 base from V and 4 from J, leaving 10 bases between them. This CDR3 region has 14 residues. Germline V gene lookup returns CDR1 MDHEN and CDR2 SYDVKM. The CDR3 here is CASSLFVGTETQYF. The CDR3 nucleotides read TGTGCCAGCAGTTTATTTGTAGGGACAGAGACCCAGTACTTC.

At least ten counts were recorded for this clonotype. V gene TRBV29-1 combines with J gene TRBJ1-2; D gene ambiguous. The CDR3 runs to 12 residues. Germline V CDR1 and CDR2: SQVTM, ANQGSEA. V lost 7 bases and J 2 bases, leaving 11 bases between the germline ends. As DNA, the CDR3 is TGCAGCGCAACTCAAGGGAACTATGGCTACACCTTC. It codes for CSATQGNYGYTF.

This clonotype was recorded at least ten times. The V and J genes are TRBV14 and TRBJ2-1; D unresolved. CDR3 length: 16 amino acids. V was shortened by 1 base and J by 7 bases, with 17 bases between the two germline ends. In germline, CDR1 is SGHDN, CDR2 FVKESK. Written as DNA, the CDR3 is TGTGCCAGCAGCCAAGCCGGTCGGCAAAGGGTGAATGAGCAGTTCTTC. Encoded protein: CASSQAGRQRVNEQFF.

This clonotype was counted ten times or more. The V call is TRBV28, the J call TRBJ1-2; possible D gene TRBD1, 5 bases. V dropped 5 bases and J dropped 7 bases, with 11 bases sitting between them. The CDR3 spans 12 residues. CDR1 MDHEN and CDR2 SYDVKM come from the germline V gene. The CDR3 nucleotides are TGTGCCAGCAGTCCTGACAGCCGTGGCTACACCTTC. This sequence encodes CASSPDSRGYTF.